This T cell receptor (beta chain) was obtained from a study of Ad26.COV2.S vaccination and SARS-CoV-2 variants (dated by TCRdb to the early 2020s). A note on the overall study: Vaccine-arm donors were drawn from COV1001, a multicentre, randomized, double-blind, placebo-controlled phase I-IIa trial of Ad26.COV2.S in healthy adults. Ad26.COV2.S was administered intramuscularly at 5 x 10^10 or 1 x 10^11 viral particles, either as a single shot or as two shots given 56 days apart. The specificity and breadth of SARS-CoV-2-reactive T cell receptors after Ad26.COV2.S vaccination were assessed by TCRbeta repertoire sequencing. A total of approximately 30 samples were included in the TCR-sequenced set, comprising roughly 19 Ad26.COV2.S vaccine recipients, 5 placebo recipients and 8 SARS-CoV-2 convalescent individuals. Trial participants were randomized into five groups of five, in which low-dose or high-dose Ad26.COV2.S was given once or twice, or placebo was given on both occasions. Blinding of investigators to trial group allocation was maintained during experiments and outcome assessment. Overall results and qualifications from the work: The study lacked the statistical power to compare responses across vaccine doses or regimens. Substantial breadth of spike-specific CD8+ and CD4+ T cell responses was reported after vaccination. Compared with placebo recipients, Ad26.COV2.S recipients showed higher spike-specific TCR breadth (P = 0.0014). The authors noted that total T cell responses may have been underestimated by the TCR breadth and depth analyses. Vaccine and placebo recipients had comparable non-spike TCR breadth, which fits with the vaccine containing only spike.

Explained via the paper, the treatment or condition label denotes: roughly 18 received Ad26.COV2.S at low or high dose, single or two shots; 5 received placebo; per-sample allocation not given. Repertoires of vaccine and placebo recipients were sequenced from samples taken on day 63 after the first injection. In Cohort 1b, around 23 adults aged 18-55 years were enrolled at a single site in Boston, USA, between 29 July and 7 August 2020. As a vaccine, Ad26.COV2.S was a replication-incompetent adenovirus type 26 vector that expressed a prefusion-stabilized SARS-CoV-2 spike protein derived from the original Wuhan strain. The immunoSEQ Assay was the method used to sequence TCRbeta CDR3 regions. After extraction, genomic DNA underwent amplification by bias-controlled multiplex PCR, followed by high-throughput sequencing. The original methods were these. To quantify the absolute abundance of every unique TCRbeta CDR3 region, sequences were collapsed and filtered. T cell fraction was estimated by normalizing TCRbeta template counts to usable DNA, which was measured by amplifying reference genes present in all nucleated cells. Repertoire TCRs were annotated as SARS-CoV-2-specific when V gene, CDR3 amino acid sequence and J gene were exactly matched to a known reactive TCR set. MIRA supplied the reference SARS-CoV-2 TCR set, which was filtered for enrichment in COVID-19-positive ImmuneCODE repertoires so that public or cross-reactive TCRs were removed. Drawing on the MIRA antigens, annotated TCRs were analysed further at the level of specific ORF or position within ORF. Depth was the summed frequency of annotated unique rearrangements, while breadth was defined as annotated unique rearrangements over total unique productive rearrangements. Two-sided Wilcoxon rank-sum tests were used to compare TCR breadth between groups. Here the immuneACCESS table is served through TCRdb, limited to in-frame sequences with V and J called. Missing clones are a known gap in these copies; in checked studies unresolved V genes cover under half, and the rest lacks a known reason. V, J and clone size reflect that table, while D and trimming were determined from the DNA. This sample comprises around 270,000 clones, approximately 90% of them detected only once. Just under 3% of the sample is held by the ten biggest clonotypes.

CDR1 MNHNY and CDR2 SVGAGI were looked up in the germline V gene (reference sequence). The CDR3 spans 15 residues, from the cysteine through the phenylalanine. The kept DNA is CDR3 alone, 45 bases in frame from the first base. This clone was observed once. It lacks a known antigen. One end of the junction does not line up with germline, which may come from a read error. The sequenced sample was peripheral blood, obtained in a trial of Ad26.COV2.S vaccine versus placebo. This receptor was identified in a person aged 18 to 65 who received the Ad26.COV2.S COVID-19 vaccine or a placebo. The V and J segments used are TRBV6-6 and TRBJ1-2; 5 matching bases give a weak D call of TRBD1. The CDR3 has the sequence CASSYGDGGYYGYTF. The sequenced DNA: TGTGCCAGCAGTTATGGGGACGGAGGGTACTACGGCTACACCTTC.